The rows below give T cell receptor beta chains drawn from one sample of a study of shared clonotypes between healthy human individuals. Profiled with immunoSEQ multiplex PCR; TCRdb holds only in-frame clones, not every one. The sample shows about half a million clones, approximately 79% of them seen only once. Sequencing input: PBMCs. Every receptor here comes from a woman aged 40-49 years in good health. Some clones in this sample may be carry-over from other donors' samples. CDR3s include the opening cysteine and the closing phenylalanine or tryptophan. D genes are given only for firm matches. Rows may omit the clone size; those that give it use once, few, many or a size class.

J gene	CDR3 length	V gene	D gene	clone size	CDR3 DNA	CDR3 protein
TRBJ2-5	14	TRBV5-1	-	-	TGCGCCAGCAGCCTTGGGGGCCCTCCAGAGACCCAGTACTTC	CASSLGGPPETQYF
TRBJ2-1	15	TRBV2	-	few	TGTGCCAGCAGTGTTGGTCTAGAGGGCTACAATGAGCAGTTCTTC	CASSVGLEGYNEQFF
TRBJ2-1	14	TRBV27	-	once	TGTGCCAGCAGTTTCGGGCGGGAAGCCAATGAGCAGTTCTTC	CASSFGREANEQFF
TRBJ2-5	14	TRBV19	-	once	TGTGCCAGTAGTCGGACTGGCAGACAAGAGACCCAGTACTTC	CASSRTGRQETQYF
TRBJ2-7	17	TRBV4-3	-	-	TGCGCCAGCAGCCAAGATCCGGGAGAGGGGGGCTCCTACGAGCAGTACTTC	CASSQDPGEGGSYEQYF
TRBJ2-5	14	TRBV6-6	-	-	TGTGCCAGCAGTTCGACAGATCTCCAAGAGACCCAGTACTTC	CASSSTDLQETQYF
TRBJ1-1	14	TRBV18	-	-	TGTGCCAGCTCACCAGGCCTCCCAGGAACTGAAGCTTTCTTT	CASSPGLPGTEAFF
TRBJ1-5	16	TRBV28	-	few	TGTGCCAGCAGTACACAAACAGGGACAAGCAATCAGCCCCAGCATTTT	CASSTQTGTSNQPQHF
TRBJ2-5	12	TRBV5-1	-	-	TGCGCCAGCAGCTATACACAAGAGACCCAGTACTTC	CASSYTQETQYF
TRBJ2-1	12	TRBV2	-	-	TGTGCCAGCAAGGGTGGGGGTAATGAGCAGTTCTTC	CASKGGGNEQFF
TRBJ2-3	12	TRBV4-2	-	-	TGTGCCAGCAGCCGGGACACAGATACGCAGTATTTT	CASSRDTDTQYF
TRBJ2-1	14	TRBV11-3	TRBD2	once	TGTGCCAGCAGTTTCTTAGCGGGATCTAATGAGCAGTTCTTC	CASSFLAGSNEQFF
TRBJ1-5	15	TRBV9	-	-	TGTGCCAGCAGCGTAGGTGGGCTCAGCAATCAGCCCCAGCATTTT	CASSVGGLSNQPQHF
TRBJ2-7	18	TRBV5-3	TRBD2	-	TGTGCCAGAAGGTCCGGGACTAGCGGGAGGGCCGGAATCTACGAGCAGTACTTC	CARRSGTSGRAGIYEQYF
TRBJ2-1	16	TRBV5-1	-	-	TGCGCCAGCAGCTTGGACGGTTTGAGCTCCTACAATGAGCAGTTCTTC	CASSLDGLSSYNEQFF
TRBJ1-2	15	TRBV9	-	few	TGTGCCAGCAGCAATCCCAGGGGTTTGGAGTATGGCTACACCTTC	CASSNPRGLEYGYTF
TRBJ2-2	16	TRBV10-3	TRBD2	-	TGTGCCATCAGTGAGGGGAGCGGGAGGAAGACCGGGGAGCTGTTTTTT	CAISEGSGRKTGELFF
TRBJ2-3	15	TRBV29-1	-	-	TGCAGCGTTGCGGGACTCTTTTTTGGCACAGATACGCAGTATTTT	CSVAGLFFGTDTQYF
TRBJ2-3	16	TRBV27	-	-	TGTGCCAGCAGTTGGGGGGGCAGGGGGTCAGGAGATACGCAGTATTTT	CASSWGGRGSGDTQYF
TRBJ2-3	14	TRBV28	-	-	TGTGCCAGCAGCCCCGGTGGGAACACAGATACGCAGTATTTT	CASSPGGNTDTQYF
TRBJ2-2	16	TRBV27	TRBD2	-	TGTGCCAGCAGTTGGGGACTAGCGGCGAACACCGGGGAGCTGTTTTTT	CASSWGLAANTGELFF
TRBJ2-1	15	TRBV5-4	TRBD2	-	TGTGCCAGCAGCTTGGAACTAGCGGCTTACAATGAGCAGTTCTTC	CASSLELAAYNEQFF
TRBJ2-3	14	TRBV5-1	-	once	TGCGCCAGCAGCTCAGGGACGGCCGGGGACACGCAGTATTTT	CASSSGTAGDTQYF
TRBJ2-3	14	TRBV5-1	-	-	TGCGCCAGCAGCGTCGGGACACCTAAAGATACGCAGTATTTT	CASSVGTPKDTQYF
TRBJ2-7	12	TRBV7-9	-	-	TGCGCCAGCAGTCCTACTAGCTACGAGCAGTACTTC	CASSPTSYEQYF
TRBJ2-3	13	TRBV11-3	-	-	TGTGCCAGCAGCGGACAGTACACAGATACGCAGTATTTT	CASSGQYTDTQYF
TRBJ2-2	14	TRBV30	-	-	TGTGCCTGGAGTCGTCGGGGAGTCACCGGGGAGCTGTTTTTT	CAWSRRGVTGELFF
TRBJ1-2	13	TRBV2	-	-	TGTGCCAGCAGTGTAGAACAGAACTATGGCTACACCTTC	CASSVEQNYGYTF
TRBJ2-1	19	TRBV11-2	TRBD2	-	TGTGCCAGCAGCCCCCGTGGGCTAGCGGGATCGAGCTCCTACAATGAGCAGTTCTTC	CASSPRGLAGSSSYNEQFF
TRBJ1-2	13	TRBV28	-	-	TGTGCCAGCAGTTTATCGGTGCGCTATGGCTACACCTTC	CASSLSVRYGYTF
TRBJ2-5	15	TRBV25-1	-	-	TGTGCCAGCAGTAGGTGGGAGGGGGCGGGAGAGACCCAGTACTTC	CASSRWEGAGETQYF
TRBJ2-1	16	TRBV5-6	-	-	TGTGCCAGCAGCGCCGGACAGTCAGAGGCCTACAATGAGCAGTTCTTC	CASSAGQSEAYNEQFF
TRBJ2-6	14	TRBV25-1	TRBD1	once	TGTGCCAGCAGGAAGACAGGGGCAGGCAACGTCCTGACTTTC	CASRKTGAGNVLTF
TRBJ2-1	16	TRBV5-1	-	-	TGCGCCAGCAGCTTAACGGGACCAAATTCCTACAATGAGCAGTTCTTC	CASSLTGPNSYNEQFF
TRBJ2-5	16	TRBV30	TRBD2	-	TGTGCCTGGAGTGGTGGGGCTAGCGGGTTTCAAGAGACCCAGTACTTC	CAWSGGASGFQETQYF
TRBJ2-3	14	TRBV6-4	-	-	TGTGCCAGCAGTGACCACGGGGGCACAGATACGCAGTATTTT	CASSDHGGTDTQYF
TRBJ2-1	17	TRBV27	TRBD2	-	TGTGCCAGCAGTCACTCCAGCGGGAGGGAGTCCTACAATGAGCAGTTCTTC	CASSHSSGRESYNEQFF
TRBJ1-2	13	TRBV27	-	few	TGTGCCAGCAGCCCCGGACAGAGCTATGGCTACACCTTC	CASSPGQSYGYTF
TRBJ2-6	18	TRBV28	-	once	TGTGCCAGCAAAACCCACGACGGGGAATTCTCTGGGGCCAACGTCCTGACTTTC	CASKTHDGEFSGANVLTF
TRBJ1-1	14	TRBV7-8	-	-	TGTGCCAGCAGCTTAGTTACGGGGGCGACTGAAGCTTTCTTT	CASSLVTGATEAFF
TRBJ2-4	16	TRBV5-5	TRBD2	once	TGTGCCAGCAGCTTTGATATAGCGGGAGCAGGGGACATTCAGTACTTC	CASSFDIAGAGDIQYF
TRBJ2-3	16	TRBV9	-	-	TGTGCCAGCAGCCAGAAAGCGGACCCGAGCACAGATACGCAGTATTTT	CASSQKADPSTDTQYF
TRBJ2-1	14	TRBV2	TRBD2	-	TGTGCCAGCGCGTCTAGCGGGTTTTACAATGAGCAGTTCTTC	CASASSGFYNEQFF
TRBJ2-7	14	TRBV25-1	TRBD1	few	TGTGCCAGCAGTGAATACGGCAGGGGGCGCGAGCAGTACTTC	CASSEYGRGREQYF
TRBJ2-1	13	TRBV9	-	-	TGTGCCAGCAGCGTAAACCTGCAGAATGAGCAGTTCTTC	CASSVNLQNEQFF
TRBJ1-2	13	TRBV19	-	-	TGTGCCAGTGCTTTCAGAGCTAACTATGGCTACACCTTC	CASAFRANYGYTF
TRBJ2-7	14	TRBV29-1	TRBD2	-	TGCAGCGTGCTGGGCGGGAGGAGCTCCTACGAGCAGTACTTC	CSVLGGRSSYEQYF
TRBJ2-5	13	TRBV5-1	-	-	TGCGCCAGCAGCTTTGGGGGATGGGAGACCCAGTACTTC	CASSFGGWETQYF
TRBJ2-2	16	TRBV4-1	TRBD2	-	TGCGCCAGCAGCCAACTAACTAGCGGGAACACCGGGGAGCTGTTTTTT	CASSQLTSGNTGELFF
TRBJ2-1	16	TRBV28	-	few	TGTGCCAGCAGTTTTGCCGGGGCTAGCGCAACCAATGAGCAGTTCTTC	CASSFAGASATNEQFF
TRBJ2-5	14	TRBV7-9	-	-	TGTGCCAGCAGCTTAGACAGGGACTCCCGTGAGCAGTACTTC	CASSLDRDSREQYF